Sequencing of this TCR beta chain was carried out in a study of T cells in Graves' hyperthyroidism and ophthalmopathy. RNA transcripts provided the source from which TCR beta CDR3 regions were amplified. The HTBI primer set drove a first-round RT-PCR of the TCR CDR3. Each CDR3 protein is one row after TCRdb ran MiXCR on the multiplex PCR reads. The table has 600,000 or so distinct CDR3 sequences, about 14% seen once. This CDR3 is 19 amino acids long. Germline assignment: CDR1 SGHAT and CDR2 FQNNGV. V shed 1 base and J shed 5 bases, with 24 bases lying between them. There are many counts of this clonotype.

The specimen sequenced was blood. The chain carries TRBV11-2 and TRBJ2-1; a weak D match, TRBD2 (6 bases). This clonotype was sampled from a woman aged 18 to 35 with Graves' ophthalmopathy. CDR3 residues: CASSLVLFFRAGRHNEQFF. The CDR3 region has the DNA TGTGCCAGCAGCTTAGTATTATTCTTTCGGGCGGGACGTCACAATGAGCAGTTCTTC.